Below, one TCR beta chain is given with its context. It lacks a known antigen. The sample holds no much larger clone one base away, and base qualities are not on file. The intended sense of this specimen's time point label: cells obtained before transplantation from donor or recipient. CD3+CD4+ and CD3+CD8+ populations were FACS-sorted from unstimulated pre-transplant donor and recipient cells taken from spleen or lymph nodes. The entry originates in a study of graft-versus-host responses after intestinal transplantation listed by TCRdb under 2021. Notes on the research overall: Multivisceral, liver-intestinal, or isolated intestinal transplants were received by the recipients. Every recipient was given anti-thymocyte globulin induction, then maintenance tacrolimus and steroids for around three years. Bulk TCR-beta CDR3 sequencing was used to track graft-versus-host and host-versus-graft alloreactive T cell clones in the graft, circulation and bone marrow after intestinal transplantation. Alloreactive clones were identified by sequencing pre-transplant mixed lymphocyte reaction products and comparing them with unstimulated pre-transplant donor and recipient T cells. A cohort of approximately 23 intestinal transplant recipients, including one retransplant, was enrolled, and 3 patients lacking pretransplant specimens were excluded. Donor T cell macrochimerism was defined as a peak of at least 4% donor T cells among recipient peripheral blood mononuclear cells. Rather than being sequenced by the commercial service, samples from a few later patients were sequenced in-house on an Illumina MiSeq and processed with MiXCR.

The method was the immunoSEQ multiplex PCR assay. For most patients, genomic DNA was isolated with the Qiagen DNeasy Blood and Tissue Kit and shipped frozen to Adaptive Biotechnologies for TCR sequencing. High-throughput TCR-beta CDR3 sequencing of genomic DNA from most patients was performed by Adaptive Biotechnologies. The authors' analysis ran thus. TCR sequencing data for roughly 17 patients were retrieved from Adaptive's ImmunoSEQ software; three other patients were processed with MiXCR and VDJtools. To correct CD4 versus CD8 sorting errors, sequences present in both subsets at a frequency ratio below 5:1 were removed. Because the origin of CDR3 nucleotide sequences shared between donor and recipient could not be assigned, those sequences were removed. To be classed as alloreactive, a clone needed at least 2-fold expansion over unstimulated cells and a minimum CFSE-low frequency of 0.002% (template counts) or 0.001% (read counts). A clone was considered mappable if detected in the sequenced pre-transplant spleen, lymph node, or MLR CFSE-low populations of the donor or recipient. The cumulative frequency of alloreactive clones was calculated as a percentage of all sequences, weighted by copy number. Sourced from immuneACCESS, this table was stored by TCRdb with only in-frame sequences that have V and J called. A share of the clones is absent; for the studies checked, an unresolved V gene accounts for under half, and the remainder has no known explanation. The V and J calls and clone size come from that table; D and trimming were worked out from the DNA. This sample comprises roughly 97,000 clones, about 90% of them detected only once. Together, the top ten hold about 0.9% of the sample.

The germline V gene gives CDR1 as SGHAT and CDR2 as FQNNGV. Trimming removed 1 base from V and 2 bases from J, leaving 23 bases between the germline ends. There are 19 amino acids in the CDR3, from cysteine to phenylalanine inclusive. The CDR3 DNA has 57 bases and is translated from base 1. General findings and caveats noted by the study authors: The conclusions were limited by the relatively low number and heterogeneity of the intestinal transplant patients. In the allografts of patients with donor T cell macrochimerism, GvH to HvG T cell clonal ratios were high. Early after transplant, declines in HvG clones were associated with peak levels of circulating GvH clones. GvH clones were detected in recipient bone marrow, and some of these GvH clones were observed earlier in ileal mucosa or blood, consistent with an intestinal mucosal origin.

The material sequenced was unstimulated CD4+ T cells sorted from spleen or lymph node cells, taken before intestinal transplant. This TCR came from a human donor who received an intestinal transplant. The V and J segments used are TRBV11-2 and TRBJ1-2; the D gene cannot be resolved reliably. The CDR3 reads as follows: CASSLAVRTGESQNYGYTF. The sequence in DNA is TGTGCCAGCAGCTTAGCGGTTCGGACCGGGGAAAGCCAAAACTATGGCTACACCTTC.